One and the same sample provided the 11 T cell receptor beta chains below, sequenced in a study of T cells in Graves' hyperthyroidism and ophthalmopathy. Amplified TCR beta CDR3 regions derived from RNA transcripts. With the HTBI primer set, the TCR CDR3 went through a first round of RT-PCR. TCRdb analysed the multiplex PCR reads with MiXCR anew, one entry per CDR3 protein. Among approximately 690,000 distinct CDR3 sequences listed, less than 25% were seen once. Specimen: blood. These receptors came from a man aged 25-40 years with Graves' ophthalmopathy.

The J gene is TRBJ2-4, the V gene TRBV5-6, with unresolved D. The V end was cut by 1 base, the J end by 3 bases, with 11 bases between. The CDR3 contains 15 residues. Germline lookup yields CDR1 SGHDT and CDR2 YYEEEE. CDR3 protein: CASSLSLPGKNIQYF. The CDR3 DNA is TGTGCCAGCAGCTTGAGTCTTCCGGGCAAAAACATTCAGTACTTC. The full variable domain, with the rest looked up from reference TRBV5-6 and TRBJ2-4, is DAGVTQSPTHLIKTRGQQVTLRCSPKSGHDTVSWYQQALGQGPQFIFQYYEEEERQRGNFPDRFSGHQFPNYSSELNVNALLLGDSALYLCASSLSLPGKNIQYFGAGTRLSVL.

This clonotype has just a few counts. The CDR3 coding sequence is TGTGCCAGCAGCCAGGCCCGGGGGACAGGGGGCTACGAGCAGTACTTC. As protein: CASSQARGTGGYEQYF. This chain connects TRBV14 to TRBJ2-7, with 11 bases lining up with TRBD1. The V segment lost 3 bases and the J segment 3 bases; nucleotides outside the gene matches: 7. CDR1 is SGHDN, CDR2 FVKESK, per germline. The CDR3 has 16 residues. Using reference TRBV14 and TRBJ2-7 for the parts outside the CDR3, the full variable domain is EAGVTQFPSHSVIEKGQTVTLRCDPISGHDNLYWYRRVMGKEIKFLLHFVKESKQDESGMPNNRFLAERTGGTYSTLKVQPAELEDSGVYFCASSQARGTGGYEQYFGPGTRLTVT.

This clonotype turned up a few times. V and J are TRBV30 and TRBJ1-2; 9 bases line up with TRBD1. CDR1 and CDR2 from the germline V gene are GTSNPN and SVGIG (reference sequence). V trimming: 1 base; J trimming: 0 bases; junction bases outside the gene matches: 3. This CDR3 contains 15 residues. The CDR3 here is CAWSGQGGANYGYTF. The CDR3 DNA reads TGTGCCTGGAGTGGACAGGGGGGGGCTAACTATGGCTACACCTTC.

The chain has TRBV5-1 and TRBJ1-1, with D perhaps TRBD1 (5 bases). V dropped 0 bases and J dropped 4 bases, with 13 bases sitting between them. This CDR3 has 15 residues. From germline, CDR1 is SGHRS and CDR2 YFSETQ. The CDR3 DNA reads TGCGCCAGCAGCTTGGGCGGGACGTCGAGCACTGAAGCTTTCTTT. Translating it yields CASSLGGTSSTEAFF.

The chain's CDR3 is CSARQGDRRNEQFF. Here the CDR3 DNA reads TGCAGTGCTCGACAGGGGGATAGACGCAATGAGCAGTTCTTC. The rearrangement uses TRBV20-1 and TRBJ2-1, with 9 bases that match TRBD1. CDR1 DFQATT and CDR2 SNEGSKA come from the germline V gene (reference sequence). This CDR3 is 14 amino acids long. V trimming: 5 bases; J trimming: 6 bases; junction bases outside the gene matches: 8.

The chain is built from TRBV7-2 and TRBJ2-7; 8 bases match TRBD2. Trimming at V came to 3 bases and at J to 0 bases, leaving 7 bases not matched to a gene. Germline V lookup: CDR1 SGHTA, CDR2 FQGNSA. The CDR3 is 16 residues long. CDR3 amino acids: CASSFMGGRHSYEQYF. In DNA, the CDR3 is TGTGCCAGCAGCTTCATGGGCGGGAGGCACTCCTACGAGCAGTACTTC.

The rearrangement links TRBV11-3 to TRBJ2-1, with D maybe TRBD1 (6 bases). This CDR3 comprises 14 residues. The germline gives CDR1 SGHNT, CDR2 YENEEA. V lost 4 bases to trimming and J lost 8 bases, with 15 bases between them. CDR3 sequence reads: CASSSGTNSHEQFF. The CDR3 nucleotides read TGTGCCAGCAGCTCCGGGACAAATAGTCATGAGCAGTTCTTC.

V is TRBV29-1 and J is TRBJ2-1; tentative D call: TRBD2 (5 bases). V gave up 0 bases and J gave up 11 bases, with 11 bases separating them. Germline-derived CDR1 and CDR2 are SQVTM and ANQGSEA. This CDR3 has 12 amino acids. The CDR3 region is CSVEDRFGKQFF. CDR3 nucleotides: TGCAGCGTTGAAGATCGTTTCGGGAAGCAGTTCTTC.

This clonotype was observed at least ten times. The rearrangement joins TRBV3-1 to TRBJ2-5; D unclear. The CDR3 consists of 15 residues. CDR1 and CDR2 (germline): LGHDT, YNNKEL (reference sequence). Trimming shortened V by 1 base and J by 5 bases, and 14 bases separated the two germline ends. CDR3 loop: CASSQGPSQGETQYF. DNA for the CDR3: TGTGCCAGCAGCCAAGGGCCCAGCCAAGGGGAGACCCAGTACTTC.

The chain is built from TRBV30 and TRBJ2-1; 14 bases are a match to TRBD2. The CDR3 is made up of 16 amino acids. The ends lost 4 bases at V and 8 bases at J; junction bases unmatched: 10. Per the germline V gene, CDR1 is GTSNPN and CDR2 is SVGIG (reference sequence). The CDR3 nucleotides are TGTGCCTGGAACCCGGGGACTAGCGGGAGCCTCGATGAGCAGTTCTTC. Its translation: CAWNPGTSGSLDEQFF.

There are a few counts of this clonotype. The chain joins TRBV27 to TRBJ2-3; 8 positions match TRBD2. J was trimmed by 2 bases and V by 3 bases; bases with no gene match: 7. The CDR3 extends over 16 amino acids. Germline loops: CDR1 MNHEY, CDR2 SMNVEV (reference sequence). The CDR3 spells CASSLKSGSFTDTQYF. The CDR3, as DNA: TGTGCCAGCAGTTTGAAAAGCGGGAGCTTCACAGATACGCAGTATTTT.